A selection of T cell receptor beta chains follows, all from one sample in a study of regulatory T cells in long-lasting Graves disease. MiXCR, applied by TCRdb to the multiplex PCR reads, yields one record per CDR3 protein. The data contain 350,000 to 450,000 distinct CDR3 sequences, roughly 20% of them singletons. The input for sequencing was peripheral blood mononuclear cells (PBMCs), taken when the disease was refractory, from a patient treated with antithyroid drugs. Every receptor here comes from a female donor with Graves disease. Both conserved end residues are part of each CDR3. Fields, in order: J gene, D gene, clone size, V gene, CDR3 protein, CDR3 DNA. A D gene is named only where the DNA matches it firmly. Size tells how often a clone was seen (once, few, many) or the class of an expanded clone, and some rows leave it out.

TRBJ2-7,TRBD2,many,TRBV7-8,CASSGRLGGWTDEQYF,TGTGCCAGCAGCGGGAGGTTGGGAGGGTGGACGGACGAGCAGTACTTC
TRBJ2-2,-,few,TRBV10-3,CAISGSQGPDGTGELFF,TGTGCCATCAGCGGAAGCCAGGGGCCAGATGGAACCGGGGAGCTGTTTTTT
TRBJ1-2,-,few,TRBV7-9,CASSLGEGYGYTF,TGTGCCAGCAGCTTGGGGGAAGGCTATGGCTACACCTTC
TRBJ2-2,-,-,TRBV28,CASSLRITGELFF,TGTGCCAGCAGTTTGAGGATCACCGGGGAGCTGTTTTTT
TRBJ1-1,-,few,TRBV29-1,CSVRVQAGTEAFF,TGCAGCGTTCGTGTACAGGCGGGCACTGAAGCTTTCTTT
TRBJ2-6,-,-,TRBV9,CASSVGTPGANVLTF,TGTGCCAGCAGCGTAGGCACACCTGGGGCCAACGTCCTGACTTTC
TRBJ1-6,-,-,TRBV6-1,CASTARPTWSPLHF,TGTGCCAGCACCGCCAGGCCCACATGGTCACCCCTCCACTTT
TRBJ2-4,-,many,TRBV27,CASSFSYTEGFKNIQYF,TGTGCCAGCAGTTTCTCCTACACGGAGGGGTTCAAAAACATTCAGTACTTC
TRBJ1-2,-,-,TRBV25-1,CASSEFGRNYGYTF,TGTGCCAGCAGTGAATTTGGGCGGAACTATGGCTACACCTTC
TRBJ2-7,TRBD2,-,TRBV20-1,CSARDLPAGGYEQYF,TGCAGTGCTAGAGATCTCCCAGCGGGAGGCTACGAGCAGTACTTC
TRBJ1-1,-,many,TRBV7-2,CASSSRTQSQGAFF,TGTGCCAGCAGCTCCCGGACACAGAGCCAGGGAGCTTTCTTT
TRBJ2-7,TRBD1,-,TRBV7-9,CASSLDLGTGYMEQYF,TGTGCCAGCAGCTTAGATTTGGGGACAGGCTACATGGAGCAGTACTTC
TRBJ2-5,-,-,TRBV11-2,CASSNEGETQYF,TGTGCCAGCAGCAACGAGGGAGAGACCCAGTACTTC
TRBJ1-4,-,many,TRBV15,CATSRDWAETNEKLFF,TGTGCCACCAGCAGAGATTGGGCAGAAACTAATGAAAAACTGTTTTTT
TRBJ2-7,-,-,TRBV19,CASSDTLVARYEQYF,TGTGCCAGTAGCGACACTCTAGTGGCCAGATACGAGCAGTACTTC
TRBJ2-2,-,-,TRBV4-3,CASSQDETGPTGELFF,TGCGCCAGCAGCCAAGATGAGACAGGACCTACCGGGGAGCTGTTTTTT
TRBJ2-7,-,-,TRBV10-3,CAISAPGEQYF,TGTGCCATCAGTGCCCCCGGGGAGCAGTACTTC
TRBJ1-1,-,few,TRBV6-1,CASSPLRAGTEAFF,TGTGCCAGCAGTCCCCTCAGGGCGGGAACTGAAGCTTTCTTT
TRBJ2-7,TRBD2,few,TRBV20-1,CSARADLGGSYEQYF,TGCAGTGCTAGAGCCGACCTAGGCGGGAGCTACGAGCAGTACTTC
TRBJ2-2,TRBD1,few,TRBV15,CATSDHRGGELFF,TGTGCCACCAGCGACCACAGGGGCGGGGAGCTGTTTTTT
TRBJ2-5,TRBD1,-,TRBV5-4,CASSLKDRYQETQHF,TGTGCCAGCAGCTTGAAGGACAGGTACCAAGAGACCCAGCACTTC
TRBJ2-7,TRBD2,-,TRBV20-1,CSASVPGLAGGRYEQYF,TGCAGTGCTAGTGTACCGGGACTAGCGGGAGGGCGATACGAGCAGTACTTC
TRBJ2-2,-,-,TRBV12-3/TRBV12-4,CASSFVRGTGELFF,TGTGCCAGCAGTTTCGTCAGGGGCACCGGGGAGCTGTTTTTT
TRBJ1-3,-,-,TRBV11-1,CASSFFSEVDTIYF,TGTGCCAGCAGCTTCTTCTCAGAGGTGGACACCATATATTTT
TRBJ2-2,-,-,TRBV7-2,CASSEGHRAGELFF,TGTGCCAGCAGCGAAGGCCACAGGGCCGGGGAGCTGTTTTTT
TRBJ1-1,-,-,TRBV4-1,CASSQDGTGTNTEAFF,TGCGCCAGCAGCCAAGATGGTACAGGGACGAACACTGAAGCTTTCTTT
TRBJ1-1,-,many,TRBV27,CASSLSSSRGTEAFF,TGTGCCAGCAGTTTATCGTCCTCTAGGGGAACTGAAGCTTTCTTT
TRBJ1-2,-,-,TRBV7-2,CASSFRQESANYGYTF,TGTGCCAGCAGCTTTCGACAGGAATCAGCTAACTATGGCTACACCTTC
TRBJ1-4,-,-,TRBV30,CAWSGRLNEKLFF,TGTGCCTGGAGCGGGCGTCTTAATGAAAAACTGTTTTTT
TRBJ1-2,-,-,TRBV30,CAWSVPWDGGDGYTF,TGTGCCTGGAGTGTACCGTGGGACGGAGGGGACGGCTACACCTTC
TRBJ2-5,TRBD2,few,TRBV20-1,CSARDTAPLAGVQETQYF,TGCAGTGCTAGAGATACCGCCCCCCTAGCGGGGGTCCAAGAGACCCAGTACTTC
TRBJ2-1,-,-,TRBV28,CASGSYNEQFF,TGTGCCAGCGGCTCCTACAATGAGCAGTTCTTC
TRBJ2-7,TRBD2,few,TRBV2,CASSEAWGLVGVFSYEQYF,TGTGCCAGCAGTGAAGCCTGGGGACTAGTGGGAGTCTTCTCCTACGAGCAGTACTTC
TRBJ1-5,TRBD1,many,TRBV7-2,CASSVRQGGQPQHF,TGTGCCAGCAGCGTACGACAGGGAGGACAGCCCCAGCATTTT
TRBJ2-7,-,-,TRBV10-3,CAISALASYEQYF,TGTGCCATCAGTGCCCTAGCGAGCTACGAGCAGTACTTC
TRBJ2-1,-,few,TRBV28,CASSLLGFEGDNEQFF,TGTGCCAGCAGTTTACTTGGCTTCGAGGGGGACAATGAGCAGTTCTTC
TRBJ1-2,-,many,TRBV5-1,CASRGDSADYTF,TGCGCCAGCAGGGGGGACTCGGCGGACTACACCTTC